This T cell receptor (beta chain) was captured in a study of T cell repertoires in cytomegalovirus infection. Study summary: Indications came from public TCR beta signatures; they pointed to CMV infection and to a matching HLA type.

Study-wide results and caveats: The ex vivo response was dominated by HLA-C-restricted CMV-specific TCR beta clonotypes. Summed public TCR beta family frequency identified CMV carriers bearing the relevant HLA.

V dropped 2 bases and J dropped 6 bases, with 19 bases sitting between them. The CDR3 is 17 residues long. Using its own MiXCR run on the reads, TCRdb lists one record per CDR3 protein. The sample has 350,000 to 500,000 distinct CDR3 sequences, 31% seen once; the top ten hold roughly 15%. This clonotype was observed a handful of times. The antigen is unknown. The receptor comes from a human donor in good health (CMV status not recorded). Some clones in this sample may be carry-over from other donors' samples. The chain recombines TRBV12-3 or TRBV12-4 with TRBJ1-4, with D perhaps matching TRBD1 (5 bases). Sequencing was carried out using PBMCs. The CDR3: CASSLLVGRRGDEKLFF. The CDR3 region has the DNA TGTGCCAGCAGTTTACTGGTTGGTAGGAGGGGCGATGAAAAACTGTTTTTT.